This T cell receptor (beta chain) was sequenced during a study of CD8+ T cells in alopecia areata (dated by TCRdb to the late 2010s). Some background on the complete study: The treated patients, all with moderate-to-severe alopecia areata, were enrolled in an open-label pilot trial of oral tofacitinib given at 5 to 10 mg twice daily. Patients on tofacitinib were biopsied at baseline and after 4 and 24 weeks of treatment, and several of the patients also had a later scalp biopsy. Patients stayed on tofacitinib for 6 to 18 months and then had 6 months of follow-up off drug so that delayed response and recurrence could be assessed. In both human patients and the C3H/HeJ mouse model, the study applied high-throughput TCRbeta sequencing to look at T cell clonal expansion in alopecia areata. Scalp clonality was compared among normal scalp (n=4), patchy alopecia areata scalp (n=8), and alopecia totalis/universalis scalp (n=8). Disease severity in treated patients was measured with the SALT score, which quantifies the percentage of affected scalp surface area. Amplification of TCRbeta CDR3 regions was done by immunoSEQ multiplex PCR using 35 Vbeta forward primers and 13 Jbeta reverse primers. Scalp tissue and sorted CD4+ and CD8+ peripheral blood T cells from patchy and totalis/universalis alopecia areata patients and from healthy controls were covered by human TCRbeta sequencing. RNA came from the PAXgene miRNA kit for fixed scalp, the miRNeasy kit for PBMCs, and the RNeasy kit for mouse skin. Results and caveats for the whole study, not just this receptor: During tofacitinib treatment, many expanded lesional clones remained in scalp and blood, and this persistence may partly explain relapse after treatment is stopped. Tofacitinib significantly decreased scalp clonality and the number of expanded CD8+ clones among the top 100 scalp clones. Higher clonality and more expanded CD8+ clones were observed in lesional scalp than in normal scalp, particularly in alopecia totalis/universalis, a finding suggestive of antigenic drive. Compared with mice, TCR sequences shared between patients were less clear, possibly partly because of HLA diversity across the patient population. Because the treated cohort was small and included a single nonresponder, larger studies are needed to assess links between baseline CD8+ expansion and response. Unlike mouse skin, where gammadelta T cells dominate, normal human skin contains resident alphabeta T cells that get sequenced too, which complicates analysis of the scalp TCR repertoire.

Libraries were made using the immunoSEQ multiplex PCR assay. RNA was extracted from all samples and reverse transcribed into cDNA as template for TCR sequencing. First-strand cDNA was synthesized using SuperScript III with a 2:1 mix of oligo-dT and random hexamers. Amplification bias was assessed with a synthetic immune receptor repertoire, and residual bias was removed computationally. As for how the authors treated the data: After raw reads were preprocessed to remove errors, the CDR3 was defined following IMGT conventions as running from the conserved cysteine to phenylalanine. To get clonality, Shannon entropy was normalized by log2 of the number of productive unique TCRs and the result was subtracted from 1. CD4 or CD8 identity of scalp clones was inferred by cross-referencing scalp TCRbeta sequences with sorted blood CD4 and CD8 repertoires. The clones in this table, taken by TCRdb from immuneACCESS, are in-frame only. Not every clone is retained; where verified, under half of the shortfall comes from an unresolved V gene, and the cause of the rest is unknown. V and J calls and clone size are those listed in that table; D and trimming were worked out from the DNA. The sample includes about 120,000 clones, with about 50% observed a single time. The ten largest clones take up 0.46% of the sample.

The time point label for this specimen denotes: 4 weeks on oral tofacitinib. What this sample's treatment or condition label stands for: oral pan-JAK inhibitor, 5-10 mg twice daily. Lesional scalp punch biopsies and peripheral blood were obtained from alopecia areata patients. PBMCs were isolated by density centrifugation and stained for CD3, CD4 and CD8, after which CD4+ and CD8+ T cells were sorted on a FACSAria. The CDR3 goes from the cysteine to the phenylalanine over 14 residues. Only CDR3 DNA is held: 42 bases, read in frame from base 1. The germline V gene sets CDR1 to SGHAT and CDR2 to FQNNGV. Trimming at the junction amounts to 4 bases on V and 9 bases on J, and the germline ends lie 19 bases apart. As for this clone: The clone's antigen remains unknown. Qualities for individual bases were not recorded, and no much larger clone is one base off.

The clonotype originates from a human donor with alopecia areata. Recombination connected TRBV11-2 to TRBJ2-7; the D gene remains uncertain. The source material was CD4+ T cells sorted from blood, sampled at week 4, from a patient treated with tofacitinib. CDR3 protein: CASSSTASASGQYF. The bases read TGTGCCAGCAGCTCGACTGCCTCGGCATCCGGGCAGTACTTC.